This TCR beta chain was retrieved from a study of T cell responses to AZD1222 COVID-19 vaccine. Regarding the study as a whole: Dominant at 160-218 and 743-854, vaccine-associated CD4 TCRs also spanned spike.

As to this clone: Its target is not known.

TCRdb's copy holds only in-frame clones and misses some; the assay was immunoSEQ multiplex PCR. The table records roughly 85,000 clones, 90% of them present only once. The CDR3 loop spans 16 amino acids. Per the germline V gene, CDR1 is LGHDT and CDR2 is YNNKEL (reference sequence). V was cut by 0 bases and J by 3 bases, with 12 bases left in between. The sample here was peripheral blood, taken 28 days after the second AZD1222 dose. The receptor was isolated from an adult who received the AZD1222 COVID-19 vaccine. The V and J genes are TRBV3-1 (or the pseudogene TRBV3-2) and TRBJ1-5; D is unresolved. CDR3 nucleotides: TGTGCCAGCAGCCAAGATCCTCCAGCCCTCAATCAGCCCCAGCATTTT. Encoded protein: CASSQDPPALNQPQHF.